Below, 21 T cell receptor beta chains from the same sample are listed, as sequenced in a study of T cells in Graves' hyperthyroidism and ophthalmopathy. From RNA transcripts, TCR beta CDR3 regions were amplified. Initially, a first-round RT-PCR of the TCR CDR3 employed the HTBI primer set. TCRdb processed the multiplex PCR reads anew with MiXCR; each CDR3 protein has one entry. The repertoire holds fewer than 550,000 distinct CDR3 sequences, with less than 20% as singletons. The sequencing input was blood. These receptors came from a woman aged 18 to 35 with Graves' hyperthyroidism.

At least ten counts were recorded for this clonotype. This chain links TRBV12-3 or TRBV12-4 with TRBJ1-2; D ambiguous. The CDR3 loop spans 13 amino acids. Trimming stripped 2 bases from V and 0 bases from J, with 4 bases between. The CDR3 protein is CASSLQANYGYTF. The DNA of the CDR3 is TGTGCCAGCAGTTTACAGGCTAACTATGGCTACACCTTC.

The CDR3 DNA reads TGTGCCAGCAGCCGGTCTGAGGGCAAAGAGACCCAGTACTTC. It specifies CASSRSEGKETQYF. V is TRBV3-1 and J is TRBJ2-5; D possibly corresponds to TRBD2 (5 bases). The CDR3 has 14 amino acids. The germline V and J ends were trimmed by 4 bases and 3 bases, with 12 bases remaining between them. Germline V gene lookup returns CDR1 LGHDT and CDR2 YNNKEL (reference sequence).

This clonotype was picked up a small number of times. The genes are TRBV12-3 or TRBV12-4 and TRBJ1-2; D not resolved. V lost 2 bases and J lost 7, with 11 bases in between. This CDR3 has 13 amino acids. The CDR3 DNA reads as TGTGCCAGCAGTTTAACCACCGCTCTTGGCTACACCTTC. It specifies CASSLTTALGYTF.

V and J are TRBV5-5 and TRBJ2-1, with TRBD2 matching 11 bases. CDR1 SGHKS and CDR2 YYEKEE come from the germline V gene (reference sequence). This CDR3 is built from 16 residues. V shed 4 bases and J 2 bases; nucleotides not matched to a gene: 5. CDR3 protein: CASSLAGGPPYNEQFF. The CDR3 DNA sequence: TGTGCCAGCAGCCTAGCGGGGGGCCCCCCCTACAATGAGCAGTTCTTC.

This clonotype appeared many times. V gene TRBV9 combines with J gene TRBJ1-2, with a possible D match to TRBD1 (6 bases). Trimming cost V 0 bases and J 2 bases, with 8 bases left between them. CDR1 is SGDLS, CDR2 YYNGEE, per germline. This CDR3 comprises 14 residues. The CDR3 here is CASSVGGGNYGYTF. The CDR3 nucleotides are TGTGCCAGCAGCGTAGGAGGGGGGAACTATGGCTACACCTTC.

The chain has TRBV24-1 and TRBJ2-2; 8 bases are a match to TRBD1. With V trimmed by 5 bases and J by 0 bases, 16 bases remained unmatched. The CDR3 contains 20 residues. CDR1 KGHDR and CDR2 SFDVKD come from the germline V gene. CDR3 in DNA: TGTGCCACCAGTGGTACCGGACAGGGTTCCAAAGCCTCGAACACCGGGGAGCTGTTTTTT. It yields the protein CATSGTGQGSKASNTGELFF.

V gene TRBV6-2 or TRBV6-3 combines with J gene TRBJ1-1; TRBD1 is a possible D gene (6 bases). In germline, CDR1 is MNHEY, CDR2 SVGEGT. Trimming left V 6 bases short and J 2 bases short, with 10 bases between. This CDR3 spans 13 amino acids. Here the CDR3 DNA reads TGTGCCAGCAGAAACAGGGTTAACACTGAAGCTTTCTTT. Its protein is CASRNRVNTEAFF.

This clonotype was recorded at least ten times. The chain couples TRBV10-3 to TRBJ1-1, with D unresolved. CDR3 size: 14 residues. Per germline, CDR1 ENHRY and CDR2 SYGVKD. V gave up 2 bases and J gave up 3 bases, with 10 bases separating them. The CDR3 DNA follows: TGTGCCATCAGTGAGGATCCGGTATACACTGAAGCTTTCTTT. Translation gives CAISEDPVYTEAFF.

Only a few counts were recorded for this clonotype. The rearrangement links TRBV6-5 to TRBJ2-2; 8 bases match TRBD2. CDR3 length: 15 residues. In germline, CDR1 is MNHEY, CDR2 SVGAGI. The junction had 10 bases not matched to a gene; V was cut back by 7 bases and J by 6 bases. CDR3 nucleotides: TGTGCCAGCACTTTAGCGGGGAGGGGACCCGGGGAGCTGTTTTTT. Its protein product is CASTLAGRGPGELFF.

This clonotype has at least ten counts. The gene calls are TRBV7-8 and TRBJ2-2; D remains ambiguous. Germline V CDR1 and CDR2: SGHVS, FQNEAQ. V lost 2 bases and J 8 bases, leaving 6 bases between the germline ends. This CDR3 has 12 residues. The CDR3 here is CASSLSPGELFF. DNA for the CDR3: TGTGCCAGCAGCTTAAGCCCAGGGGAGCTGTTTTTT.

There are a few counts of this clonotype. This chain connects TRBV6-2 or TRBV6-3 to TRBJ1-2; 8 nucleotides agree with TRBD1. This CDR3 region has 15 residues. Losses at the gene ends were 0 bases for V and 2 bases for J; bases not matched to a gene: 2. Germline-derived CDR1 and CDR2 are MNHEY and SVGEGT. CDR3 DNA sequence: TGTGCCAGCAGTTACTCCACAGGGGGAAACTATGGCTACACCTTC. Protein: CASSYSTGGNYGYTF.

The chain has TRBV13 and TRBJ2-2; weak D call: TRBD2 (5 bases). V was trimmed by 6 bases and J by 3 bases, leaving 14 bases between them. The germline gives CDR1 PRHDT, CDR2 FYEKMQ (reference sequence). The CDR3 consists of 15 residues. The CDR3 DNA reads as TGTGCCAGCAGTTTTGGGAGTGGTTACACCGGGGAGCTGTTTTTT. Translating gives CASSFGSGYTGELFF.

Regarding this clonotype: One junction end does not reproduce the germline sequence, and a read error may be involved. The rearrangement joins TRBV6-1 to TRBJ2-1; TRBD2 matches at 11 bases. CDR1 MNHNS and CDR2 SASEGT come from the germline V gene. CDR3 length: 16 residues. CDR3 loop: CASSPTGTSGNNEKFF. The CDR3 nucleotides read TGTGCCAGCAGCCCTACCGGGACTAGCGGAAACAATGAGAAGTTCTTC.

This clonotype showed up many times. The gene calls are TRBV27 and TRBJ2-1, with 9 bases identical to TRBD2. V was pared by 1 base and J by 7 bases, with 20 bases of the junction left unmatched. CDR1 and CDR2 (germline): MNHEY, SMNVEV (reference sequence). There are 20 residues in the CDR3. As DNA, the CDR3 is TGTGCCAGCAGTTTATATGCAGTTGCCGGGCTAGCGGGACTCCGAAATGAGCAGTTCTTC. Its protein product is CASSLYAVAGLAGLRNEQFF.

J is TRBJ1-5 and V is TRBV2; D is possibly TRBD1 (5 bases). CDR1 is SNHLY, CDR2 FYNNEI, per germline. Trimming shortened V by 3 bases and J by 6 bases, and 12 bases separated the two germline ends. The CDR3 runs 14 residues. The CDR3 nucleotides are TGTGCCAGCAGTGACCCCAGGGAACGTCAGCCCCAGCATTTT. It codes for CASSDPRERQPQHF.

In this sample, this clonotype turned up many times. This chain joins TRBV28 and TRBJ1-3; 7 nucleotides agree with TRBD1. The CDR3 loop spans 16 amino acids. Germline lookup yields CDR1 MDHEN and CDR2 SYDVKM. Germline trimming cut 8 bases from V and 0 bases from J; bases unmatched to any gene: 10. This CDR3 reads CASGYNRGASGNTIYF. For the CDR3, the DNA is TGTGCCAGCGGGTACAACAGGGGAGCCTCTGGAAACACCATATATTTT.

This chain joins TRBV6-2 or TRBV6-3 and TRBJ1-1, with unresolved D. V lost 8 bases, J lost 1 base, and 11 bases lay in between. Germline lookup yields CDR1 MNHEY and CDR2 SVGEGT. The CDR3 has 13 amino acids. CDR3 protein: CASGSDENTEAFF. The CDR3 region has the DNA TGTGCCAGCGGATCCGACGAGAACACTGAAGCTTTCTTT.

The chain recombines TRBV12-3 or TRBV12-4 with TRBJ2-7; 13 bases fit TRBD2. Losses at the gene ends were 3 bases for V and 8 bases for J; bases not matched to a gene: 10. CDR3 length: 16 residues. The CDR3 region has the DNA TGTGCCAGCAGTTTTGGGGGGACTAGCGGGATAGTTAAGCAGTACTTC. Encoded protein: CASSFGGTSGIVKQYF.

Ten or more counts support this clonotype. The chain recombines TRBV19 with TRBJ2-7; 8 bases match TRBD2. J gave up 2 bases and V 6 bases, and 12 bases lay outside the gene matches. This CDR3 region has 16 residues. Germline CDR1 and CDR2: LNHDA and SQIVND (reference sequence). CDR3 sequence: CASSPTSGGNTYEQYF. CDR3 nucleotide sequence: TGTGCCAGTAGCCCCACGTCGGGGGGGAATACCTACGAGCAGTACTTC.

This clonotype appeared a few times. A much larger clone lies a single base off, so this may be a read error. This chain's CDR3 is CASRASTRLGTEAFF. Written as DNA, the CDR3 is TGTGCCAGCAGAGCTTCGACAAGGCTCGGCACTGAAGCTTTCTTT. V usage is TRBV12-3 or TRBV12-4 and J usage is TRBJ1-1; D unresolved. Trimming cost V 6 bases and J 4 bases, with 18 bases left between them. The CDR3 is made up of 15 amino acids.

This clonotype has a count of ten or more. V usage is TRBV30 and J usage is TRBJ2-1; TRBD1 aligns across 8 bases. Trimming removed 7 bases from V and 0 bases from J; junction bases left unmatched: 5. Germline loops: CDR1 GTSNPN, CDR2 SVGIG (reference sequence). CDR3 size: 14 residues. The CDR3 DNA reads as TGTGCCTTCGAAACAGGGGGCTCCTACAATGAGCAGTTCTTC. This gives the protein CAFETGGSYNEQFF.